These 32 T cell receptor beta chains originate from one sample sequenced in a study of blood T cell repertoires in COVID-19. Sequencing was performed with immunoSEQ multiplex PCR; in TCRdb, only in-frame clones are kept and a portion is missing. In the table there are roughly 71,000 clones, around four fifths of which are singletons. The sample was peripheral blood. The source of these receptors is a woman of 80 years or more with acute or convalescent COVID-19.

The chain employs TRBV18 and TRBJ1-1, with D tentatively TRBD1 (5 bases). The V and J ends lost 3 bases and 9 bases respectively, with 14 bases between them. CDR3 size: 13 residues. The germline CDR1 and CDR2 sequences are KGHSH and LQKENI. CDR3 sequence: CASSPSALGQAFF. CDR3 DNA: TGTGCCAGCTCACCCTCCGCCTTGGGGCAAGCTTTCTTT.

The chain carries TRBV7-9 and TRBJ1-1; 9 bases are shared with TRBD1. The CDR3 loop spans 15 amino acids. In germline, CDR1 is SEHNR, CDR2 FQNEAQ (reference sequence). V was clipped by 4 bases and J by 3 bases; unmatched bases: 6. DNA of the CDR3: TGTGCCAGCAGCTCGTGGACAGGGGATCACACTGAAGCTTTCTTT. Translated: CASSSWTGDHTEAFF. Variable domain in full (rest from reference TRBV7-9 and TRBJ1-1): DTGVSQNPRHKITKRGQNVTFRCDPISEHNRLYWYRQTLGQGPEFLTYFQNEAQLEKSRLLSDRFSAERPKGSFSTLEIQRTEQGDSAMYLCASSSWTGDHTEAFFGQGTRLTVV.

The rearrangement links TRBV5-1 to TRBJ2-7; 10 bases fit TRBD1. J lost 4 bases, V lost 3 bases, and 4 bases had no gene match. CDR3 size: 14 residues. Germline CDR1 SGHRS, CDR2 YFSETQ. DNA of the CDR3: TGCGCCAGCAGCTCCGGGACAGGGGCTTACGAGCAGTACTTC. It codes for CASSSGTGAYEQYF.

The gene calls are TRBV30 and TRBJ1-1; 7 bases line up with TRBD1. Germline V gene lookup returns CDR1 GTSNPN and CDR2 SVGIG (reference sequence). V lost 0 bases and J lost 0; bases outside the gene matches: 10. The CDR3 has 17 amino acids. This CDR3 reads CAWSVGTVTLMNTEAFF. The CDR3 DNA reads TGTGCCTGGAGTGTAGGGACAGTCACTTTAATGAACACTGAAGCTTTCTTT.

V and J are TRBV10-3 and TRBJ2-3; 8 bases agree with TRBD2. CDR3 size: 14 residues. V dropped 3 bases and J dropped 5; count of bases not matched to a gene: 4. The V gene's germline CDR1 is ENHRY and CDR2 SYGVKD. The CDR3 sequence is CAISEKREQDTQYF. DNA of the CDR3: TGTGCCATCAGTGAAAAGCGGGAGCAAGATACGCAGTATTTT.

CDR3 DNA sequence: TGTGCCAGCAGTTCCTTTAGAGGCTCTGAAGCTTTCTTT. Translating gives CASSSFRGSEAFF. The chain is built from TRBV25-1 and TRBJ1-1; D not certain. Deletions cut 5 bases from V and 6 bases from J, with 13 bases between. The CDR3 length is 13 residues. Germline CDR1 and CDR2: MGHDK and SYGVNS.

The gene calls are TRBV24-1 and TRBJ2-2; D is perhaps TRBD2 (6 bases). The germline gives CDR1 KGHDR, CDR2 SFDVKD. Trimming took off 0 bases at V and 6 bases at J, with 13 bases between the two ends. The CDR3 extends over 16 amino acids. CDR3 sequence (DNA): TGTGCCACCAGTGATTTGCAATTCGGGGGATCCGGGGAGCTGTTTTTT. Its translation is CATSDLQFGGSGELFF.

The sample holds one count of this clone. The rearrangement joins TRBV5-4 to TRBJ2-3; 9 bases align to TRBD1. V shed 4 bases and J 2 bases; nucleotides not matched to a gene: 8. The CDR3 loop spans 16 amino acids. Germline CDR1 and CDR2: SGHNT and YYREEE (reference sequence). The CDR3 spells CASSRPGQGITDTQYF. In DNA form, the CDR3 reads TGTGCCAGCAGCCGGCCGGGACAGGGCATCACAGATACGCAGTATTTT.

The chain links TRBV5-1 to TRBJ1-4; the match to TRBD1 covers 7 bases. Germline CDR1 is SGHRS and CDR2 is YFSETQ. This CDR3 region has 15 residues. V lost 4 bases to trimming and J lost 8 bases; unmatched junction nucleotides: 11. CDR3 bases: TGCGCCAGCAGCCCGTCCACAGGGGTGGAGGAAAAACTGTTTTTT. As protein: CASSPSTGVEEKLFF. Using reference TRBV5-1 and TRBJ1-4 for the parts outside the CDR3, the full variable domain is KAGVTQTPRYLIKTRGQQVTLSCSPISGHRSVSWYQQTPGQGLQFLFEYFSETQRNKGNFPGRFSGRQFSNSRSEMNVSTLELGDSALYLCASSPSTGVEEKLFFGSGTQLSVL.

Only a few counts were recorded for this clone. The V call is TRBV19, the J call TRBJ1-2; no clear D. This CDR3 has 12 residues. Trimming removed 2 bases from V and 4 bases from J, with 5 bases in between. The germline CDR1 and CDR2 sequences are LNHDA and SQIVND (reference sequence). The CDR3 bases are TGTGCCAGTAGTATATCAGTCTATGGCTACACCTTC. It yields the protein CASSISVYGYTF. Full variable domain (remainder filled in from reference TRBV19 and TRBJ1-2): DGGITQSPKYLFRKEGQNVTLSCEQNLNHDAMYWYRQDPGQGLRLIYYSQIVNDFQKGDIAEGYSVSREKKESFPLTVTSAQKNPTAFYLCASSISVYGYTFGSGTRLTVV.

The gene calls are TRBV19 and TRBJ2-1, with TRBD2 identical over 13 bases. Germline CDR1 reads LNHDA; CDR2 reads SQIVND (reference sequence). This CDR3 has 16 residues. Losses at the gene ends were 9 bases for V and 3 bases for J; bases not matched to a gene: 8. CDR3 region: CASGTSGTGNYNEQFF. DNA for the CDR3: TGTGCCAGCGGGACTAGCGGGACGGGCAACTACAATGAGCAGTTCTTC.

As for this clone: The sample contains more than one DNA sequence encoding this CDR3. The genes are TRBV3-1 (or the pseudogene TRBV3-2) and TRBJ1-1; 7 bases fit TRBD1. J was trimmed by 5 bases and V by 3 bases; bases with no gene match: 3. Germline CDR1 LGHDT, CDR2 YNNKEL (reference sequence). The CDR3 runs 13 residues. The CDR3 reads CASSQGTETEAFF. In DNA, the CDR3 is TGTGCCAGCAGCCAGGGGACAGAAACTGAAGCTTTCTTT.

The chain joins TRBV3-1 (or the pseudogene TRBV3-2) to TRBJ2-5; no clear D. Deletions cut 6 bases from V and 5 bases from J, with 19 bases between. The germline V gene has CDR1 LGHDT and CDR2 YNNKEL (reference sequence). The CDR3 consists of 15 residues. The DNA for the CDR3 is TGTGCCAGCAGTTCAGTCGTGGCGCAGGCCGAGACCCAGTACTTC. It yields the protein CASSSVVAQAETQYF.

This clone was found a few times. Written as DNA, the CDR3 is TGTGCCAGCAGCTTAGGCGGACAGGGCTTTGGTGAAGCTTTCTTT. Translated: CASSLGGQGFGEAFF. V usage is TRBV13 and J usage is TRBJ1-1; 8 nucleotides agree with TRBD1. Germline values: CDR1 PRHDT, CDR2 FYEKMQ (reference sequence). The CDR3 is made up of 15 amino acids. Unmatched junction bases numbered 7, after V lost 0 bases and J lost 7 bases.

The chain employs TRBV12-3 or TRBV12-4 and TRBJ1-1, with 7 bases matching TRBD1. The J segment lost 7 bases and the V segment lost 6 bases, leaving 2 bases of the junction unmatched. CDR3 length: 11 residues. Here the CDR3 DNA reads TGTGCCAGCAGGTACAGGGGTGAAGCTTTCTTT. Translation: CASRYRGEAFF.

This clone appeared a single time. The V call is TRBV19, the J call TRBJ2-5; TRBD2 aligns across 9 bases. In germline, CDR1 is LNHDA, CDR2 SQIVND (reference sequence). This CDR3 region has 12 residues. In DNA, the CDR3 is TGTGCAGCGGGGGGCAGACAAGAGACCCAGTACTTC. Its translation is CAAGGRQETQYF. Complete variable domain (other parts from reference TRBV19 and TRBJ2-5): DGGITQSPKYLFRKEGQNVTLSCEQNLNHDAMYWYRQDPGQGLRLIYYSQIVNDFQKGDIAEGYSVSREKKESFPLTVTSAQKNPTAFYLCAAGGRQETQYFGPGTRLLVL.

The genes are TRBV18 and TRBJ1-6; the D gene is possibly TRBD1 (6 bases). Germline CDR1 reads KGHSH; CDR2 reads LQKENI. The CDR3 runs to 15 residues. Trimming stripped 6 bases from V and 8 bases from J, with 17 bases between. CDR3 in amino acids: CASSPNRVEDSPLHF. The DNA of the CDR3 is TGTGCCAGCTCGCCGAACAGGGTGGAGGATTCACCCCTCCACTTT.

This clone appeared a single time. J is TRBJ1-6 and V is TRBV18; 7 positions match TRBD1. Losses at the gene ends were 6 bases for V and 9 bases for J; bases not matched to a gene: 8. Looked up from germline, CDR1 is KGHSH and CDR2 is LQKENI. The length of the CDR3 is 14 residues. In nucleotides, the CDR3 is TGTGCCAGCTCCCCGGGACAGATAACTTCACCCCTCCACTTT. It yields the protein CASSPGQITSPLHF.

The chain joins TRBV9 to TRBJ2-3, with TRBD2 as a possible D gene (5 bases). CDR1 and CDR2 (germline): SGDLS, YYNGEE. This CDR3 region has 15 residues. Between the trimmed V and J ends, which lost 0 bases and 2 bases, there was a span of 10 bases. Written as DNA, the CDR3 is TGTGCCAGCAGCGTAGGAGAGCGGTTCACAGATACGCAGTATTTT. This codes for CASSVGERFTDTQYF.

This clone was seen more than once but under ten times. This sequence joins TRBV28 and TRBJ1-1; TRBD1 matches 7 bases. The germline V gene has CDR1 MDHEN and CDR2 SYDVKM. With 8 bases clipped from V and 1 base from J, the junction kept 4 bases outside the gene matches. The CDR3 runs 13 residues. The CDR3 loop is CASVGQANTEAFF. CDR3 DNA: TGTGCCAGCGTAGGACAGGCGAACACTGAAGCTTTCTTT.

The CDR3 DNA follows: TGCAGCGTTGGGAGGGCGAGTGAAGCTTTCTTT. Protein sequence: CSVGRASEAFF. The chain combines TRBV29-1 with TRBJ1-1; no firm D call. V was pared by 4 bases and J by 7 bases, with 10 bases between. CDR1 and CDR2 (germline): SQVTM, ANQGSEA. This CDR3 has 11 amino acids.

This sequence joins TRBV11-2 and TRBJ2-1, with a tentative D call TRBD1 (5 bases). The ends were cut back, 2 bases at V and 7 bases at J, with 6 bases in the middle. The CDR3 contains 12 residues. CDR1 is SGHAT and CDR2 is FQNNGV in the germline V gene. CDR3 coding DNA: TGTGCCAGCAGCTTAAGACAGAATGAGCAGTTCTTC. Amino acids: CASSLRQNEQFF.

V usage is TRBV11-2 and J usage is TRBJ1-2, with a possible D match to TRBD1 (6 bases). The CDR3 length is 14 residues. Trimming left V 0 bases short and J 8 bases short, with 13 bases between. The germline gives CDR1 SGHAT, CDR2 FQNNGV. The CDR3 reads CASSLESGARGYTF. The CDR3 DNA is TGTGCCAGCAGCTTAGAATCAGGGGCGAGAGGCTACACCTTC.

For the CDR3, the DNA is TGTGCCACCAGTGTAGCGGGGGGGAACAATGAGCAGTTCTTC. Translation: CATSVAGGNNEQFF. This chain connects TRBV24-1 to TRBJ2-1; TRBD2 matches at 11 bases. With 5 bases clipped from V and 5 bases from J, the junction kept 1 base outside the gene matches. Germline lookup yields CDR1 KGHDR and CDR2 SFDVKD. The CDR3 length is 14 residues.

This clone came up a few times. The genes are TRBV2 and TRBJ2-7; the match to TRBD1 covers 8 bases. CDR1 SNHLY and CDR2 FYNNEI come from the germline V gene. The CDR3 loop spans 15 amino acids. V was clipped by 3 bases and J by 0 bases; unmatched bases: 4. The CDR3 protein is CASSETGVSSYEQYF. CDR3 sequence (DNA): TGTGCCAGCAGTGAGACAGGGGTTTCCTCCTACGAGCAGTACTTC.

The CDR3 sequence is CASTSRGNTEAFF. The CDR3, as DNA: TGTGCCAGCACCTCGAGAGGGAACACTGAAGCTTTCTTT. The rearrangement uses TRBV2 and TRBJ1-1; no firm D call. V lost 7 bases and J 1 base, leaving 10 bases between the germline ends. The CDR3 is 13 amino acids. Germline V gene lookup returns CDR1 SNHLY and CDR2 FYNNEI.

In this sample, this clone turned up once. This rearrangement joins TRBV7-6 to TRBJ2-3; 8 positions agree with TRBD2. The CDR3 consists of 16 residues. J was trimmed by 4 bases and V by 5 bases; bases with no gene match: 11. Germline V gene sequence: CDR1 SGHVS, CDR2 FNYEAQ. The CDR3 is CASSETGTSAPDTQYF. As DNA, the CDR3 is TGTGCCAGCAGCGAAACCGGGACTAGTGCCCCAGATACGCAGTATTTT.

This chain uses TRBV12-3 or TRBV12-4 with TRBJ1-2, with 7 bases matching TRBD1. The CDR3 is 13 residues long. V shed 5 bases and J 4 bases; nucleotides not matched to a gene: 4. CDR3 protein: CASSRDSAYGYTF. CDR3 coding DNA: TGTGCCAGCAGTCGGGACAGCGCCTATGGCTACACCTTC.

The J gene is TRBJ1-1, the V gene TRBV6-5, with 8 bases aligning to TRBD1. V shed 5 bases and J 8 bases; nucleotides not matched to a gene: 10. The CDR3 consists of 14 residues. The germline V gene has CDR1 MNHEY and CDR2 SVGAGI. In nucleotides, the CDR3 is TGTGCCAGCAGTAACGGACAGGGACACTTAGAAGCTTTCTTT. Amino acid sequence: CASSNGQGHLEAFF.

The V and J genes are TRBV19 and TRBJ1-4; 9 bases are shared with TRBD1. Germline V gives CDR1 LNHDA, CDR2 SQIVND (reference sequence). The J segment lost 5 bases and the V segment lost 5 bases, leaving 6 bases of the junction unmatched. The length of the CDR3 is 15 residues. The CDR3 region is CASSAQTGGNEKLFF. In DNA form, the CDR3 reads TGTGCCAGTAGTGCTCAGACAGGGGGGAATGAAAAACTGTTTTTT.

V gene TRBV24-1 combines with J gene TRBJ2-1, with 9 bases identical to TRBD1. Trimming took 1 base from V and 6 from J; bases not matched to a gene: 15. The germline V gene has CDR1 KGHDR and CDR2 SFDVKD. CDR3 length equals 19 residues. This chain's CDR3 is CATSDLTGGNTPGSNEQFF. DNA of the CDR3: TGTGCCACCAGTGATTTAACAGGGGGCAACACCCCCGGGAGCAATGAGCAGTTCTTC.

V gene TRBV6-1 combines with J gene TRBJ2-1; TRBD2 agrees at 9 bases. The germline CDR1 and CDR2 sequences are MNHNS and SASEGT. V lost 4 bases and J lost 8; bases outside the gene matches: 12. This CDR3 is 16 amino acids long. This CDR3 is CASSGRQRGVFDEQFF. CDR3 DNA sequence: TGTGCCAGCAGTGGCCGCCAGCGGGGGGTGTTCGATGAGCAGTTCTTC.